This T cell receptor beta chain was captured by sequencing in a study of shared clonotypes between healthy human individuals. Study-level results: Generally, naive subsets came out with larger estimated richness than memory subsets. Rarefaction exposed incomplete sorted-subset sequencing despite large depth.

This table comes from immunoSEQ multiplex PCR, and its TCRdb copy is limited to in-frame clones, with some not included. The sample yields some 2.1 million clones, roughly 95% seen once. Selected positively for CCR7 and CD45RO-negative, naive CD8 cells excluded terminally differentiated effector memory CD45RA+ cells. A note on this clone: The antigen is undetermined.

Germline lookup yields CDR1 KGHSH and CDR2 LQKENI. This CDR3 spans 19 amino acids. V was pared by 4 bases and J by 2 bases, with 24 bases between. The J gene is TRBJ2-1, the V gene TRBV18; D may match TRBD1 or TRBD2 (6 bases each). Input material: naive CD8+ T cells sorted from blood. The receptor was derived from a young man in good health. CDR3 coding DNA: TGTGCCAGCTCACTAGGGGGGCACGAGGCGGGAACTACCTACAATGAGCAGTTCTTC. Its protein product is CASSLGGHEAGTTYNEQFF. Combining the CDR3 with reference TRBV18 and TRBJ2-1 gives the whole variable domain NAGVMQNPRHLVRRRGQEARLRCSPMKGHSHVYWYRQLPEEGLKFMVYLQKENIIDESGMPKERFSAEFPKEGPSILRIQQVVRGDSAAYFCASSLGGHEAGTTYNEQFFGPGTRLTVL.